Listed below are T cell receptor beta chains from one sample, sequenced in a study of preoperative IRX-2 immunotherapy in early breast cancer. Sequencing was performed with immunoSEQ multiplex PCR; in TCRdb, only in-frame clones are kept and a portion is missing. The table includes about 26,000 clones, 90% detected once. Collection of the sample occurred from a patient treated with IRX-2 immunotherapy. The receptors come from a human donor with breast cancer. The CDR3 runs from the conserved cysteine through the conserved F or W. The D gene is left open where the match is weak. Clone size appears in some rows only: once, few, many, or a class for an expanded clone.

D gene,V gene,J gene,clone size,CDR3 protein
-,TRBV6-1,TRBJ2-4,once,CASRREGSNIQYF
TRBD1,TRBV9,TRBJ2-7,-,CASSLGTGDNGQYF
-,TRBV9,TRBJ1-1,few,CASSVDVMRGNTEAFF
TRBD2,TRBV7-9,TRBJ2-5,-,CASSLTSGGETQYF
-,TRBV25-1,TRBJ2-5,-,CASSELETQYF
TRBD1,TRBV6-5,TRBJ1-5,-,CASSSLQGADQPQHF
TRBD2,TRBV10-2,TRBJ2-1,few,CASSALAGGPNEQFF
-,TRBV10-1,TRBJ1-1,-,CASSEDRGEAFF
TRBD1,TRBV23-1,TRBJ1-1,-,CASSQCTGGEAFF
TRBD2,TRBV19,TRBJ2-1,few,CASSIPRTSGSPISYNEQFF
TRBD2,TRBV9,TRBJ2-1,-,CASSPRTGTRVLFF
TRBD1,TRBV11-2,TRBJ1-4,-,CASSLGAGGNEKLFF
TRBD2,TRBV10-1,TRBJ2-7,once,CASSATSGSLSEQYF
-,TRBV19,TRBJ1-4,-,CASSIRGATNEKLFF
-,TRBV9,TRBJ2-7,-,CASSPTLGPYEQYF
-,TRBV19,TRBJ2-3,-,CASSIQELGSTQYF
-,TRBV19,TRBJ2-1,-,CASSIVSGGQFF
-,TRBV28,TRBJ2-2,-,CASSPQPTNTGELFF
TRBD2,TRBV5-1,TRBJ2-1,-,CASSFLAGGRNEQFF
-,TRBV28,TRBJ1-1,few,CASSRALNTEAFF
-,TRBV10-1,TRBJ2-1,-,CASSGADYNEQFF
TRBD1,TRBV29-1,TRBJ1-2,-,CSVVTGGAAYTF
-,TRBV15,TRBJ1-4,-,CATSEYRTSNEKLFF
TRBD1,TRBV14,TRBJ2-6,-,CASSPRGWGGANVLTF
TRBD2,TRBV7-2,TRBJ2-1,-,CASGGLASSYNEQFF
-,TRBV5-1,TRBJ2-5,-,CASSLGPSGETQYF
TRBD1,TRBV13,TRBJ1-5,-,CASSAQGKPQHF
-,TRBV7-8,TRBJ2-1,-,CASSARALLRNEQFF
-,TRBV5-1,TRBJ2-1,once,CASSLDGRHEQFF
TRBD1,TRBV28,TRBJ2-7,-,CASSSGQGRSEQYF
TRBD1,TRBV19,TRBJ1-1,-,CASSPDRGRNTEAFF
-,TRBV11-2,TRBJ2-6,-,CASSLSGANVLTF
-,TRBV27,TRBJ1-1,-,CATGIRMNTEAFF
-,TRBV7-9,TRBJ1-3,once,CASQGVSGNTIYF
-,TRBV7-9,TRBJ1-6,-,CASSLGAGGNSPLHF
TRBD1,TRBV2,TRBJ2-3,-,CASSNRDRRFTDTQYF
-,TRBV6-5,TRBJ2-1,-,CASGVTANNEQFF
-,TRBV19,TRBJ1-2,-,CASSWGANGYTF
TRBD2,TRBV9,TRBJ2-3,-,CASSLRTSGLTDTQYF
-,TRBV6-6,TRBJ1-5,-,CAIRQGLNQPQHF
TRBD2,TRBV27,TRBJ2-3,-,CATLAGGLGTQYF
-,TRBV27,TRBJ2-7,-,CASSLRTGYEQYF
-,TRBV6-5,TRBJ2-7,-,CASRARTGSSYEQYF